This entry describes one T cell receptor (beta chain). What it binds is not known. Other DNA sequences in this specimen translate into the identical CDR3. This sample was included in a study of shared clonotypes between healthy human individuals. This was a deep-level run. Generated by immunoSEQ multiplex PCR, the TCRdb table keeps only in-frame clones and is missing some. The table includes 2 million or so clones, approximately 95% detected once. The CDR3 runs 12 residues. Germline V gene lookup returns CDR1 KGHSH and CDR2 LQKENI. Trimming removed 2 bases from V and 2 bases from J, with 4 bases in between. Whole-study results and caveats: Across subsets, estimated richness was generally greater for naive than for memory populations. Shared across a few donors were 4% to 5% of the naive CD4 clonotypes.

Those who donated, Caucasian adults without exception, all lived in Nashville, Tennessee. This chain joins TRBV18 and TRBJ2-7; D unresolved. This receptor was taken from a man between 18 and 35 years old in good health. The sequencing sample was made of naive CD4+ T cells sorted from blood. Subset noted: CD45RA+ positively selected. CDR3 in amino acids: CASSPTTYEQYF. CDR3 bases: TGTGCCAGCTCACCAACGACCTACGAGCAGTACTTC.